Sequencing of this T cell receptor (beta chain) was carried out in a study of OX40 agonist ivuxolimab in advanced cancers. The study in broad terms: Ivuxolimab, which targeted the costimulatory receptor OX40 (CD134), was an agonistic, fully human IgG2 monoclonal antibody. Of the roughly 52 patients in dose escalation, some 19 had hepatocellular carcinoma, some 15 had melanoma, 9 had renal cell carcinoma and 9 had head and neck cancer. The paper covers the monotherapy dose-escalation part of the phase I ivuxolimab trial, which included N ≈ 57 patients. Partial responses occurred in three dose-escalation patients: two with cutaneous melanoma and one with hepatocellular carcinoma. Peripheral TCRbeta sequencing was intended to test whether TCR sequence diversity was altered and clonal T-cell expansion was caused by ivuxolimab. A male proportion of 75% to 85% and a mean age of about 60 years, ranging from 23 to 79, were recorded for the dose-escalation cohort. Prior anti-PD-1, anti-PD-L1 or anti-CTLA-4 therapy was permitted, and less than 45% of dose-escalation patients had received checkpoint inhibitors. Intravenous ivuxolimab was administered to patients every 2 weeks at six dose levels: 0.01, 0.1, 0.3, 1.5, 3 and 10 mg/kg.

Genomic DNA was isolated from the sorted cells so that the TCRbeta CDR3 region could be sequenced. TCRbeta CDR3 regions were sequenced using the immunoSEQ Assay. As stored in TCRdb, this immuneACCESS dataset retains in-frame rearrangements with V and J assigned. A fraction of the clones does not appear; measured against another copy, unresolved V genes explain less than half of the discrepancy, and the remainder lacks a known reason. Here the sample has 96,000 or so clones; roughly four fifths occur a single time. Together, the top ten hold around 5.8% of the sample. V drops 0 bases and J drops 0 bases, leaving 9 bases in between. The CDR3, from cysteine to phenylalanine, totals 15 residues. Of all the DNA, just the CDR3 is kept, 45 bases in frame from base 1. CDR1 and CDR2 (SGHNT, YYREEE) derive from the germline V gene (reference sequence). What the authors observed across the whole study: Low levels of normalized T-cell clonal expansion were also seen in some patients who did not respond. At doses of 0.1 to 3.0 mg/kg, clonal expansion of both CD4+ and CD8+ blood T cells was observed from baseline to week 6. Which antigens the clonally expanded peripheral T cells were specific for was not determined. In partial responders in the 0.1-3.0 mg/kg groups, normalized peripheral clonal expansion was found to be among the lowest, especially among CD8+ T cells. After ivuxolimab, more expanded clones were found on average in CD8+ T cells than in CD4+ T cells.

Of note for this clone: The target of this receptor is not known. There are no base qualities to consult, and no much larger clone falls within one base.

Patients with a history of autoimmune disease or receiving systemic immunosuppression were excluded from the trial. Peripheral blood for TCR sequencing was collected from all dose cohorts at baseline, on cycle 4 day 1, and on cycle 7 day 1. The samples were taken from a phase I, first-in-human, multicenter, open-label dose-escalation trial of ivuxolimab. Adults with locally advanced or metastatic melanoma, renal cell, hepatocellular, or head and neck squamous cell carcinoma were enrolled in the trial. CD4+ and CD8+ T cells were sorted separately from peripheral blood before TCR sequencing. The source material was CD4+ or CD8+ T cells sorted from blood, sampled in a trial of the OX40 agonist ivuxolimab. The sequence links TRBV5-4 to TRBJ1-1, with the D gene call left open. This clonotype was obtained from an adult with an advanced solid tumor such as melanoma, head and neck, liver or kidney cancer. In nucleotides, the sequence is TGTGCCAGCAGCTTGGCCGGGAGCTTGAACACTGAAGCTTTCTTT. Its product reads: CASSLAGSLNTEAFF.